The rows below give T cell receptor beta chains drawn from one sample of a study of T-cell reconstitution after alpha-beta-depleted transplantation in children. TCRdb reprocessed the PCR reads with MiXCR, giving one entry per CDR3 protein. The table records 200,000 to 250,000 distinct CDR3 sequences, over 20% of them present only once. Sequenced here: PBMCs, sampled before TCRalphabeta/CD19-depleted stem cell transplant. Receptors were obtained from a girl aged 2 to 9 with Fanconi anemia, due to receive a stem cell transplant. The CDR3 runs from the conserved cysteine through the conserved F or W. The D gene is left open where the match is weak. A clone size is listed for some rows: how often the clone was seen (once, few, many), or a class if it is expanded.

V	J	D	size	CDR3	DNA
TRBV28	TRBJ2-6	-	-	CASSPADSGANVLTF	TGTGCCAGCAGTCCCGCCGACTCTGGGGCCAACGTCCTGACTTTC
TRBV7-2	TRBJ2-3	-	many	CASSLLDTQYF	TGTGCCAGCAGCTTACTAGATACGCAGTATTTT
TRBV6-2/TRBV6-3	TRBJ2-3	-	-	CASKHWTGTDTQYF	TGTGCCAGCAAGCACTGGACTGGCACAGATACGCAGTATTTT
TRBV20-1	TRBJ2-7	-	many	CSARDASAYEQYF	TGCAGTGCTAGAGATGCTAGCGCCTACGAGCAGTACTTC
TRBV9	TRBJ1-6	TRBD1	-	CASSDNRGPSSYNSPLHF	TGTGCCAGCAGCGACAACAGGGGGCCGAGCTCCTATAATTCACCCCTCCACTTT
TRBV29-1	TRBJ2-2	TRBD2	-	CSVDLRGGLGGELFF	TGCAGCGTTGATTTGCGGGGGGGCCTGGGCGGGGAGCTGTTTTTT
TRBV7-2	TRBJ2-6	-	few	CASSSSPGANVLTF	TGTGCCAGCAGCTCGTCCCCTGGGGCCAACGTCCTGACTTTC
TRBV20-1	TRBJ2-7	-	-	CSAGVKQNAGEQYF	TGCAGTGCTGGCGTTAAGCAGAATGCGGGCGAGCAGTACTTC
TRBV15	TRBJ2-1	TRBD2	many	CATSRRRASGSSQFF	TGTGCCACCAGCAGAAGGAGGGCTAGCGGGAGCAGTCAGTTCTTC
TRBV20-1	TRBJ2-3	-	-	CSARDRGYTDTQYF	TGCAGTGCTAGAGACAGGGGATACACAGATACGCAGTATTTT
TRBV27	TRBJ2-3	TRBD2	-	CASSLGRGWAADTQYF	TGTGCCAGCAGTTTAGGGAGGGGATGGGCAGCAGATACGCAGTATTTT
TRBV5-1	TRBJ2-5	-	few	CASSPRPSAEETQYF	TGCGCCAGCAGCCCCCGTCCGTCGGCAGAAGAGACCCAGTACTTC
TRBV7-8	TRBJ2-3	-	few	CASSLSWVTDTQYF	TGTGCCAGCAGCTTATCCTGGGTAACAGATACGCAGTATTTT
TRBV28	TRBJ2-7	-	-	CASSSLRIYEQYF	TGTGCCAGCAGTTCCCTCCGTATTTACGAGCAGTACTTC
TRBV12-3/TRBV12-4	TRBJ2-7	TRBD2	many	CASSPTSGGDEQYF	TGTGCCAGCAGTCCCACTAGCGGGGGTGACGAGCAGTACTTC
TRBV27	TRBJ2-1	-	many	CASQDYLGVNEQFF	TGTGCCTCACAGGACTATCTCGGGGTCAATGAGCAGTTCTTC
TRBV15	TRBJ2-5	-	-	CATSRVVQEQETQYF	TGTGCCACCAGCAGAGTTGTACAGGAACAAGAGACCCAGTACTTC
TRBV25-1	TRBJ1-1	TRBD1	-	CASSDPRQGASEAFF	TGTGCCAGCAGTGACCCGCGACAGGGGGCGTCTGAAGCTTTCTTT
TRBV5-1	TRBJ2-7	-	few	CASSFGDTYEQYF	TGCGCCAGCAGCTTCGGGGACACCTACGAGCAGTACTTC
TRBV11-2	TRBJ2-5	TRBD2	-	CASSLELGGTSRETQYF	TGTGCCAGCAGCTTAGAGTTAGGGGGGACTAGTCGGGAGACCCAGTACTTC
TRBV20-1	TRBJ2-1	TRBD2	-	CSAKAGDRTDEQFF	TGCAGTGCTAAAGCGGGAGATAGAACTGATGAGCAGTTCTTC
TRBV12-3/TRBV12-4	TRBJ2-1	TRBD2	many	CASSLRAGYYNEQFF	TGTGCCAGCAGTTTACGAGCGGGATATTACAATGAGCAGTTCTTC
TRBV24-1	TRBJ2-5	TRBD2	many	CATRGEGLQETQYF	TGTGCCACCAGAGGGGAGGGACTTCAAGAGACCCAGTACTTC
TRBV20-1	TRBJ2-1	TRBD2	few	CSASPGTSGRYLDNEQFF	TGCAGTGCTAGCCCTGGGACTAGCGGGAGATATCTCGACAATGAGCAGTTCTTC
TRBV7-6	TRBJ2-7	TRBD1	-	CASSLVPGQVGNEQYF	TGTGCCAGCAGCTTAGTGCCGGGACAGGTGGGCAACGAGCAGTACTTC
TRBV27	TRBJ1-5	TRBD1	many	CASSFGTGDQPQHF	TGTGCCAGCAGTTTCGGGACAGGAGATCAGCCCCAGCATTTT
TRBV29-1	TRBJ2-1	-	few	CSVAVRDSYNEQFF	TGCAGCGTTGCGGTCCGGGACTCCTACAATGAGCAGTTCTTC
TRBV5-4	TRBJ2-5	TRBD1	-	CASSLAVLISTGPRGIGETQYF	TGTGCCAGCAGCTTGGCCGTTTTAATCAGCACAGGTCCCAGGGGGATCGGAGAGACCCAGTACTTC
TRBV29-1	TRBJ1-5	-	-	CSVSTGQQPQHF	TGCAGCGTGAGCACAGGTCAGCAGCCCCAGCATTTT
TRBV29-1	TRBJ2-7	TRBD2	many	CSVEGTRGKYEQYF	TGCAGCGTTGAGGGGACTAGAGGAAAATACGAGCAGTACTTC
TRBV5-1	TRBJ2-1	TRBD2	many	CASSSPLAGAHYNEQFF	TGCGCCAGCAGCTCACCTTTAGCGGGAGCCCATTACAATGAGCAGTTCTTC
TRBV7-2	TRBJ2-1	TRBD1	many	CASRERDRSSYNEQFF	TGTGCCAGCAGGGAGAGGGACAGGAGCTCCTACAATGAGCAGTTCTTC
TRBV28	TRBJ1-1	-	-	CASSSSMEENTEAFF	TGTGCCAGCAGTTCCTCCATGGAAGAGAACACTGAAGCTTTCTTT
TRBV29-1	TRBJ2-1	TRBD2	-	CSVGEPGLAVYNEQFF	TGCAGCGTTGGAGAACCGGGACTAGCGGTCTACAATGAGCAGTTCTTC
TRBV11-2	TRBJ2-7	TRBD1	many	CASSRRDSLYEQYF	TGTGCCAGCAGCCGCCGGGACAGCCTCTACGAGCAGTACTTC
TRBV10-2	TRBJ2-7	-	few	CASSEYALEPYF	TGCGCCAGCAGTGAGTACGCCCTAGAGCCGTACTTC
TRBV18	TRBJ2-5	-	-	CASSPDRDNQETQYF	TGTGCCAGCTCACCAGATAGGGACAACCAAGAGACCCAGTACTTC
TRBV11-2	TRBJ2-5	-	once	CASSLDKQGLVETQYF	TGTGCCAGCAGCTTAGACAAACAGGGATTAGTCGAGACCCAGTACTTC